The T cell receptor (beta chain) under discussion was sequenced for a study of T cells in Graves' hyperthyroidism and ophthalmopathy. The V gene end was trimmed by 4 bases and the J gene end by 7 bases; junction bases not matched to a gene: 11. This CDR3 region has 15 residues. From germline, CDR1 is SQVTM and CDR2 ANQGSEA. Amplified regions were TCR beta CDR3 sequences from RNA transcripts. The HTBI set primed first-round TCR CDR3 RT-PCR. TCRdb processed the multiplex PCR reads anew with MiXCR; each CDR3 protein has one entry. Among approximately 300,000 distinct CDR3 sequences listed, about 15% were seen once.

The genes are TRBV29-1 and TRBJ2-7; 12 bases match TRBD1. The material sequenced was blood. This clonotype was sampled from a woman aged 55-70 years with Graves' ophthalmopathy. The DNA for the CDR3 is TGCAGCGTTGGGGGAATAGGGACAGGGGGCCAAGAGCAGTACTTC. This sequence encodes CSVGGIGTGGQEQYF.